A selection of T cell receptor beta chains follows, all from one sample in a study of cytomegalovirus exposure and HLA in healthy donors. Sequencing used immunoSEQ multiplex PCR; TCRdb keeps in-frame clones, though not all of them. The sample lists approximately 180,000 clones; approximately 72% were seen once. The specimen sequenced was PBMCs. All receptors come from a human donor in good health. Each CDR3 is given with its conserved first and last residue. The D gene is left open where the match is weak. Expanded clones get a size class; other rows say once, few or many, or leave the size out.

v_gene: TRBV15
d_gene: TRBD1
j_gene: TRBJ1-1
abundance: -
CDR3nt: TGTGCCACCAGCAGAGATTCTGCGGGACAGGGTTGGGGGTCCCCTGAAGCTTTCTTT
CDR3aa: CATSRDSAGQGWGSPEAFF

v_gene: TRBV7-6
d_gene: TRBD2
j_gene: TRBJ2-1
abundance: -
CDR3nt: TGTGCCAGCAGCCTCCAAGGAGTAGCGGGTTACAATGAGCAGTTCTTC
CDR3aa: CASSLQGVAGYNEQFF

v_gene: TRBV9
d_gene: -
j_gene: TRBJ2-1
abundance: -
CDR3nt: TGTGCCAGCAGCCTCTCTCAGGCAGGGGTAAATGAGCAGTTCTTC
CDR3aa: CASSLSQAGVNEQFF

v_gene: TRBV5-1
d_gene: -
j_gene: TRBJ2-5
abundance: -
CDR3nt: TGCGCCAGCAGCTTGGTGGGCGGGGAGACCCAGTACTTC
CDR3aa: CASSLVGGETQYF

v_gene: TRBV6-6
d_gene: TRBD1
j_gene: TRBJ1-2
abundance: -
CDR3nt: TGTGCCAGCAGTTACTCGTTGGCAGGGGGACTCTATGGCTACACCTTC
CDR3aa: CASSYSLAGGLYGYTF

v_gene: TRBV6-1
d_gene: TRBD1
j_gene: TRBJ2-7
abundance: -
CDR3nt: TGTGCCAGCAGCTTGACAGGGCAAATTTACGAGCAGTACTTC
CDR3aa: CASSLTGQIYEQYF

v_gene: TRBV5-1
d_gene: -
j_gene: TRBJ2-2
abundance: few
CDR3nt: TGCGCCAGCAGCCCGGGACTCAGGGAGCTGTTTTTT
CDR3aa: CASSPGLRELFF

v_gene: TRBV27
d_gene: -
j_gene: TRBJ1-5
abundance: -
CDR3nt: TGTGCCAGCTGGGGAGGGAATCAGCCCCAGCATTTT
CDR3aa: CASWGGNQPQHF

v_gene: TRBV25-1
d_gene: -
j_gene: TRBJ2-7
abundance: -
CDR3nt: TGTGCCAGCAGTGAATTGGAGGACGCGTTCTACGAGCAGTACTTC
CDR3aa: CASSELEDAFYEQYF

v_gene: TRBV4-1
d_gene: TRBD2
j_gene: TRBJ2-5
abundance: -
CDR3nt: TGCGCCAGCAGCCAAAGTATGTTGTCTAGCGGGGCCCAAGAGACCCAGTACTTC
CDR3aa: CASSQSMLSSGAQETQYF

v_gene: TRBV6-1
d_gene: -
j_gene: TRBJ2-5
abundance: once
CDR3nt: TGTGCCAGCAGTGAATCTCCTAGCAGCGAGACCCAGTACTTC
CDR3aa: CASSESPSSETQYF

v_gene: TRBV4-1
d_gene: TRBD1
j_gene: TRBJ2-2
abundance: -
CDR3nt: TGCGCCAGCAGCCGAATACAGGGGACCGGGGAGCTGTTTTTT
CDR3aa: CASSRIQGTGELFF

v_gene: TRBV19
d_gene: -
j_gene: TRBJ1-2
abundance: -
CDR3nt: TGTGCCAGTAGTATAGACCCAGACTATGGCTACACCTTC
CDR3aa: CASSIDPDYGYTF

v_gene: TRBV6-6
d_gene: -
j_gene: TRBJ2-3
abundance: few
CDR3nt: TGTGCCAGCAGGTCCGGGACATCCTCAGATACGCAGTATTTT
CDR3aa: CASRSGTSSDTQYF

v_gene: TRBV5-1
d_gene: TRBD2
j_gene: TRBJ2-4
abundance: -
CDR3nt: TGCGCCAGCAGTTTCGCGGGGGGAGAAAACATTCAGTACTTC
CDR3aa: CASSFAGGENIQYF

v_gene: TRBV30
d_gene: TRBD1
j_gene: TRBJ2-7
abundance: -
CDR3nt: TGTGCCTGGACCCCCCCGGGGGACAGGGGCAGCTACGAGCAGTACTTC
CDR3aa: CAWTPPGDRGSYEQYF

v_gene: TRBV2
d_gene: TRBD1
j_gene: TRBJ2-7
abundance: -
CDR3nt: TGTGCCAGCAGGCCCCCCGGGACAGGGATCAACTACGAGCAGTACTTC
CDR3aa: CASRPPGTGINYEQYF

v_gene: TRBV30
d_gene: TRBD2
j_gene: TRBJ2-4
abundance: -
CDR3nt: TGTGCCTGGAGCAGAATTAGGGGGACTAGCGGGGAGAGTCTCCTAGCCAAAAACATTCAGTACTTC
CDR3aa: CAWSRIRGTSGESLLAKNIQYF

v_gene: TRBV2
d_gene: TRBD1
j_gene: TRBJ2-7
abundance: -
CDR3nt: TGTGCCAGCAGGGGACAGGGAACGGCCTACGAGCAGTACTTC
CDR3aa: CASRGQGTAYEQYF

v_gene: TRBV5-6
d_gene: TRBD1
j_gene: TRBJ2-7
abundance: -
CDR3nt: TGTGCCAGCAGCTTTTCGGGACAGGGGGTCTACGAGCAGTACTTC
CDR3aa: CASSFSGQGVYEQYF

v_gene: TRBV4-1
d_gene: TRBD2
j_gene: TRBJ2-7
abundance: -
CDR3nt: TGCGCCAGCAGCCAAGATGGGCTAGCGGGGGCGACCTACGAGCAGTACTTC
CDR3aa: CASSQDGLAGATYEQYF

v_gene: TRBV18
d_gene: -
j_gene: TRBJ2-3
abundance: -
CDR3nt: TGTGCCAGCTCACCAGTAAGGGGGTCGGGAGATACGCAGTATTTT
CDR3aa: CASSPVRGSGDTQYF

v_gene: TRBV5-1
d_gene: -
j_gene: TRBJ2-3
abundance: few
CDR3nt: TGCGCCAGCAGCTTGGGCAACAGTGGGAGCACAGATACGCAGTATTTT
CDR3aa: CASSLGNSGSTDTQYF

v_gene: TRBV7-8
d_gene: -
j_gene: TRBJ2-3
abundance: -
CDR3nt: TGTGCCAGCAGCTTATTCTCCCCGCCGAGTTCAGATACGCAGTATTTT
CDR3aa: CASSLFSPPSSDTQYF

v_gene: TRBV6-6
d_gene: TRBD2
j_gene: TRBJ2-5
abundance: -
CDR3nt: TGTGCCAGCAGTTACTCGCCAGCGGGGGGGCAAGAGACCCAGTACTTC
CDR3aa: CASSYSPAGGQETQYF

v_gene: TRBV6-5
d_gene: -
j_gene: TRBJ1-2
abundance: -
CDR3nt: TGTGCCAGCAGTTACTCCCAGTCCTATGGCTACACCTTC
CDR3aa: CASSYSQSYGYTF

v_gene: TRBV2
d_gene: TRBD2
j_gene: TRBJ2-1
abundance: -
CDR3nt: TGTGCCAGCAGCTCTGCTAGCGGGGACTACAATGAGCAGTTCTTC
CDR3aa: CASSSASGDYNEQFF

v_gene: TRBV6-5
d_gene: TRBD1
j_gene: TRBJ1-5
abundance: -
CDR3nt: TGTGCCAGCAGTTACGGACAGGGAGGTCAGCCCCAGCATTTT
CDR3aa: CASSYGQGGQPQHF

v_gene: TRBV30
d_gene: -
j_gene: TRBJ1-1
abundance: -
CDR3nt: TGTGCCTGGAAACGGGAGGTGTTTGCTGAAGCTTTCTTT
CDR3aa: CAWKREVFAEAFF

v_gene: TRBV6-6
d_gene: -
j_gene: TRBJ2-3
abundance: -
CDR3nt: TGTGCCGGGGATCATGGGGGGAGAGATACGCAGTATTTT
CDR3aa: CAGDHGGRDTQYF

v_gene: TRBV11-3
d_gene: -
j_gene: TRBJ1-1
abundance: -
CDR3nt: TGTGCCAGCAGCAAACAGGAGAACACTGAAGCTTTCTTT
CDR3aa: CASSKQENTEAFF

v_gene: TRBV6-5
d_gene: TRBD1
j_gene: TRBJ2-1
abundance: -
CDR3nt: TGTGCCAGCAGTTATGGGGACAGGCAGTTCTTC
CDR3aa: CASSYGDRQFF

v_gene: TRBV4-2
d_gene: -
j_gene: TRBJ2-2
abundance: once
CDR3nt: TGTGCCAGCAGCCAAGATGGAACCGGGACAAGGAACACCGGGGAGCTGTTTTTT
CDR3aa: CASSQDGTGTRNTGELFF

v_gene: TRBV5-1
d_gene: -
j_gene: TRBJ2-2
abundance: -
CDR3nt: TGCGCCAGCAACCCCGGGCAGGGGCGAGGAACCGGGGAGCTGTTTTTT
CDR3aa: CASNPGQGRGTGELFF

v_gene: TRBV19
d_gene: -
j_gene: TRBJ2-1
abundance: few
CDR3nt: TGTGCCAGTAGTATCGGGGAATACAATGAGCAGTTCTTC
CDR3aa: CASSIGEYNEQFF

v_gene: TRBV9
d_gene: -
j_gene: TRBJ2-2
abundance: -
CDR3nt: TGTGCCAGCAGCGTAGAGGAGGGGGCGGGAACCGGGGAGCTGTTTTTT
CDR3aa: CASSVEEGAGTGELFF

v_gene: TRBV7-2
d_gene: TRBD2
j_gene: TRBJ2-3
abundance: few
CDR3nt: TGTGCCAGCAGCTTAGCAGGTAGCGGGGGTTCCCTGTTT
CDR3aa: CASSLAGSGGSLF

v_gene: TRBV27
d_gene: -
j_gene: TRBJ1-1
abundance: -
CDR3nt: TGTGCCAGCAGTTTGCGGGGCGAGTGGAAAGCTTTCTTT
CDR3aa: CASSLRGEWKAFF

v_gene: TRBV5-5
d_gene: TRBD2
j_gene: TRBJ2-7
abundance: -
CDR3nt: TGTGCCAGCAGCTTCTTGGGGGGGTACGAGCAGTACTTC
CDR3aa: CASSFLGGYEQYF

v_gene: TRBV21-1
d_gene: -
j_gene: TRBJ1-2
abundance: -
CDR3nt: TGTGCCAGCGCCCTTGGTTCGGACGGACGATCGACTACTAACTATGGCTACACCTTC
CDR3aa: CASALGSDGRSTTNYGYTF

v_gene: TRBV12-2
d_gene: -
j_gene: TRBJ1-2
abundance: -
CDR3nt: TGTGCAAGTCGCTTAGGGGTCGGGGGGGACTATGGCTACACCTTC
CDR3aa: CASRLGVGGDYGYTF

v_gene: TRBV7-6
d_gene: TRBD2
j_gene: TRBJ2-7
abundance: -
CDR3nt: TGTGCCAGCTCTGTAGCGGGGACACATTACGAGCAGTACTTC
CDR3aa: CASSVAGTHYEQYF

v_gene: TRBV6-6
d_gene: TRBD1
j_gene: TRBJ1-2
abundance: few
CDR3nt: TGTGCCAGCAGTTACCAGGGACAGGAAGAAGGCTACACCTTC
CDR3aa: CASSYQGQEEGYTF

v_gene: TRBV19
d_gene: TRBD1
j_gene: TRBJ1-5
abundance: -
CDR3nt: TGTGCCAGTAGATTACAGGGGAATTATCAGCCCCAGCATTTT
CDR3aa: CASRLQGNYQPQHF

v_gene: TRBV7-3
d_gene: TRBD2
j_gene: TRBJ2-3
abundance: few
CDR3nt: TGTGCCAGCAGCTCTTATCCCGGGGGGGGCACAGATACGCAGTATTTT
CDR3aa: CASSSYPGGGTDTQYF